This T cell receptor beta chain was documented in a study of tumor-infiltrating lymphocytes in primary liver carcinoma. Study-wide points: Between tumor regions, pairs overlapped more than tumor-adjacent and tumor-blood pairs did.

Unsorted whole blood supplied the blood RNA, and germline DNA was isolated too. CDR3 size: 13 residues. The germline gives CDR1 SGHDN, CDR2 FVKESK. V was clipped by 11 bases and J by 3 bases, with 13 bases between them. The investigators made TCR beta cDNA from roughly 460 ng total RNA, using a constant-region primer. Construction of TCR beta libraries relied on three successive nested multiplex PCR rounds employing slightly modified ARM-PCR. Both of the initial two PCR rounds ran for nine to ten cycles and employed TRBV1-TRBV30 forward primers alongside a C-beta reverse primer. TCRdb fed the multiplex PCR reads into MiXCR, producing one record per CDR3 protein. The sample shows 300,000 to 350,000 distinct CDR3 sequences, around three fifths of them seen only once. This clonotype was seen at least ten times. Its antigen is undetermined.

The V gene is TRBV14, the J gene TRBJ1-4, with no clear D. The receptor comes from a woman between 25 and 40 years old with primary liver carcinoma and hepatitis B virus infection. The material sequenced was peripheral blood. Written as DNA, the CDR3 is TGTGCCGGAGGGTTGGAGGCTAATGAAAAACTGTTTTTT. Its protein product is CAGGLEANEKLFF.